The 18 T cell receptor beta chains given below trace back to one sample, sequenced in a study of Graves' ophthalmopathy and Graves' hyperthyroidism. Investigators amplified TCR beta CDR3 regions from RNA transcripts. First-round RT-PCR employed HTBI primers, with a second-round multiplex PCR after it. TCRdb reanalysed the multiplex PCR reads using MiXCR and keeps one entry per CDR3 protein. This sample yields over 450,000 distinct CDR3 sequences, of which under 15% are seen a single time; 9.8% belongs to the top ten. Sample: blood. The receptors derive from a woman younger than 45 with Graves' ophthalmopathy.

This clonotype has just a few counts. This sequence joins TRBV18 and TRBJ2-7; the D gene could be TRBD1 or TRBD2 (6 bases each). From germline, CDR1 is KGHSH and CDR2 LQKENI. The CDR3 runs to 15 residues. Trimming shortened V by 1 base and J by 3 bases, and 13 bases separated the two germline ends. The CDR3 here is CASSPRRGVRYEQYF. The DNA of the CDR3 is TGTGCCAGCTCACCACGGAGGGGGGTTCGCTACGAGCAGTACTTC. Together with reference TRBV18 and TRBJ2-7, the CDR3 gives the full variable domain: NAGVMQNPRHLVRRRGQEARLRCSPMKGHSHVYWYRQLPEEGLKFMVYLQKENIIDESGMPKERFSAEFPKEGPSILRIQQVVRGDSAAYFCASSPRRGVRYEQYFGPGTRLTVT.

The genes are TRBV30 and TRBJ2-5; TRBD1 might be the D (6 bases). V shed 1 base and J shed 3 bases, with 9 bases lying between them. The CDR3 loop spans 13 amino acids. CDR1 and CDR2 from the germline V gene are GTSNPN and SVGIG (reference sequence). CDR3 residues: CAWSADREETQYF. CDR3 nucleotide sequence: TGTGCCTGGAGTGCGGACAGAGAAGAGACCCAGTACTTC.

This clonotype showed up many times. The chain uses TRBV9 and TRBJ1-2, with D tentatively TRBD1 (5 bases). The CDR3 is 14 residues long. Germline CDR1 is SGDLS and CDR2 is YYNGEE. Trimming cost V 3 bases and J 1 base, with 10 bases left between them. CDR3 region: CASSADSRNYGYTF. The CDR3 DNA sequence: TGTGCCAGCAGCGCCGACAGCCGTAACTATGGCTACACCTTC.

This clonotype was detected many times. The V and J genes are TRBV28 and TRBJ2-5, with 7 bases lining up with TRBD2. J lost 3 bases, V lost 3 bases, and 7 bases had no gene match. The CDR3 runs 15 residues. Germline V CDR1 and CDR2: MDHEN, SYDVKM. This CDR3 is CASSLTSSGKETQYF. CDR3 nucleotides: TGTGCCAGCAGTTTGACTTCTAGCGGAAAAGAGACCCAGTACTTC.

This clonotype was observed at least ten times. CDR3 loop: CASSYSWDYDYEQYF. CDR3 bases: TGTGCCAGCAGTTACTCGTGGGACTACGATTACGAGCAGTACTTC. J is TRBJ2-7 and V is TRBV6-5, with 7 bases lining up with TRBD2. Germline loops: CDR1 MNHEY, CDR2 SVGAGI. The CDR3 contains 15 residues. The V segment lost 0 bases and the J segment 4 bases; nucleotides outside the gene matches: 6.

At least ten counts were recorded for this clonotype. The chain carries TRBV18 and TRBJ1-1; D gene unclear. The CDR3 runs 13 residues. The V end was cut by 7 bases, the J end by 1 base, with 10 bases between. Germline V lookup: CDR1 KGHSH, CDR2 LQKENI. For the CDR3, the DNA is TGTGCCAGCTTTAGTCACCAGAACACTGAAGCTTTCTTT. Translated, it gives CASFSHQNTEAFF.

This clonotype was counted at least ten times. V gene TRBV12-3 or TRBV12-4 combines with J gene TRBJ2-5; no clear D gene. V lost 5 bases and J 1 base, leaving 11 bases between the germline ends. The CDR3 loop spans 14 amino acids. CDR3 amino acids: CASSRPLFQETQYF. CDR3 DNA sequence: TGTGCCAGCAGTAGACCGTTATTCCAAGAGACCCAGTACTTC.

V and J are TRBV6-2 or TRBV6-3 and TRBJ1-3; TRBD1 aligns across 9 bases. Germline CDR1 reads MNHEY; CDR2 reads SVGEGT. The CDR3 extends over 16 amino acids. With 2 bases clipped from V and 0 bases from J, the junction kept 2 bases outside the gene matches. The CDR3 sequence: CASSYRDRASGNTIYF. CDR3 nucleotides: TGTGCCAGCAGTTACCGGGACAGGGCCTCTGGAAACACCATATATTTT.

This clonotype was picked up a small number of times. The rearrangement joins TRBV19 to TRBJ1-6; a possible D gene is TRBD1 (5 bases). The germline CDR1 and CDR2 sequences are LNHDA and SQIVND (reference sequence). This CDR3 comprises 14 residues. Deletions cut 10 bases from V and 7 bases from J, with 17 bases between. CDR3 sequence (DNA): TGTGCCACCCGTACGGGGCCAGAGAATTCACCCCTCCACTTT. Translating it yields CATRTGPENSPLHF. The full variable domain, its missing parts supplied by reference TRBV19 and TRBJ1-6, is DGGITQSPKYLFRKEGQNVTLSCEQNLNHDAMYWYRQDPGQGLRLIYYSQIVNDFQKGDIAEGYSVSREKKESFPLTVTSAQKNPTAFYLCATRTGPENSPLHFGNGTRLTVT.

The chain links TRBV29-1 to TRBJ1-1; D is undetermined. Germline V gene data show CDR1 as SQVTM and CDR2 as ANQGSEA. The germline V and J ends were trimmed by 6 bases and 5 bases, with 22 bases remaining between them. CDR3 length equals 15 residues. The CDR3 is CSVNPSRGLGTEAFF. The CDR3 region has the DNA TGCAGCGTAAACCCTAGCCGAGGCCTGGGGACTGAAGCTTTCTTT.

In its sample, this clonotype was seen many times. The J gene is TRBJ2-7, the V gene TRBV12-3 or TRBV12-4; 7 positions agree with TRBD2. With V trimmed by 1 base and J by 4 bases, 4 bases remained unmatched. This CDR3 is built from 14 residues. DNA for the CDR3: TGTGCCAGCAGTTTAGGTGGACTAGGGTACGAGCAGTACTTC. This gives the protein CASSLGGLGYEQYF.

This clonotype was counted at least ten times. This sequence joins TRBV6-1 and TRBJ2-7; D not resolved. CDR1 is MNHNS, CDR2 SASEGT, per germline. V shed 6 bases and J shed 2 bases, with 11 bases lying between them. The CDR3 loop spans 13 amino acids. The CDR3: CASRDGRTYEQYF. In DNA form, the CDR3 reads TGTGCCAGCAGGGACGGAAGGACCTACGAGCAGTACTTC.

Ten or more counts support this clonotype. The rearrangement links TRBV6-1 to TRBJ2-7; the D is unclear. The CDR3 loop spans 13 amino acids. Trimming cost V 3 bases and J 2 bases, with 8 bases left between them. CDR1 MNHNS and CDR2 SASEGT come from the germline V gene. The CDR3 is CASSDSLPYEQYF. CDR3 nucleotides: TGTGCCAGCAGTGATTCACTACCCTACGAGCAGTACTTC.

This clonotype was found a few times. The chain combines TRBV6-1 with TRBJ2-5; maybe TRBD1 (5 bases). This CDR3 has 15 amino acids. V lost 6 bases and J 1 base, leaving 15 bases between the germline ends. From germline, CDR1 is MNHNS and CDR2 SASEGT. The CDR3 region is CASSHAQEFQETQYF. In nucleotides, the CDR3 is TGTGCCAGCAGCCACGCACAGGAATTCCAAGAGACCCAGTACTTC.

This clonotype was observed many times. The J gene is TRBJ1-1, the V gene TRBV6-1, with TRBD1 identical over 7 bases. This CDR3 contains 13 residues. V shed 5 bases, J shed 6 bases, and the junction held 6 bases outside the gene matches. Germline CDR1 is MNHNS and CDR2 is SASEGT. The chain's CDR3 is CASSRTGEAEAFF. As DNA, the CDR3 is TGTGCCAGCAGTCGGACAGGCGAGGCTGAAGCTTTCTTT.

In its sample, this clonotype was seen a few times. This rearrangement joins TRBV2 to TRBJ1-5; D gene uncertain. Germline values: CDR1 SNHLY, CDR2 FYNNEI. The CDR3 has 15 residues. The V and J ends lost 2 bases and 3 bases respectively, with 11 bases between them. The CDR3 reads CASSELGGLNQPQHF. CDR3 nucleotide sequence: TGTGCCAGCAGTGAATTAGGCGGACTCAATCAGCCCCAGCATTTT.

Only a few counts were recorded for this clonotype. The CDR3 spells CASTITGPYEQYF. CDR3 in DNA: TGTGCCAGCACCATCACGGGACCTTACGAGCAGTACTTC. V usage is TRBV6-2 or TRBV6-3 and J usage is TRBJ2-7, with D possibly being TRBD1 or TRBD2 (5 bases each). CDR1 and CDR2 from the germline V gene are MNHEY and SVGEGT. The CDR3 has 13 amino acids. Trimming shortened V by 7 bases and J by 4 bases, and 14 bases separated the two germline ends.

This clonotype was found a few times. J is TRBJ2-7 and V is TRBV4-1; tentatively, D is TRBD2 (5 bases). The length of the CDR3 is 15 residues. The ends were cut back, 2 bases at V and 6 bases at J, with 17 bases in the middle. Germline-derived CDR1 and CDR2 are MGHRA and YSYEKL. CDR3 in DNA: TGCGCCAGCAGCCAATTAAGCGGAACTTCTGGCGAGCAGTACTTC. This codes for CASSQLSGTSGEQYF.